This note documents a single TCR beta chain sequence. Sequencing was performed with immunoSEQ multiplex PCR; in TCRdb, only in-frame clones are kept and a portion is missing. Among 2 million to 3 million clones, 93% were seen once, and the ten largest hold about 0.34%. The CDR3 loop spans 15 amino acids. The V gene's germline CDR1 is SGHTA and CDR2 FQGNSA. Trimming took 5 bases from V and 1 from J, leaving 12 bases between them. This entry comes from a study of shared clonotypes between healthy human individuals. This chain uses TRBV7-2 with TRBJ2-1, with D perhaps matching TRBD1 or TRBD2 (5 bases each). The source is a man aged 18 to 30 in good health. Some clones in this sample may be carry-over from other donors' samples. Sequencing input: naive CD4+ T cells from PBMCs. Subset described: CD45RA+ positively selected. Written as DNA, the CDR3 is TGTGCCAGCAGCCCGATATGGGGGTCCTACAATGAGCAGTTCTTC. Its translation is CASSPIWGSYNEQFF.